This TCR beta chain emerged from a study of naive and memory T cell subsets (dated by TCRdb to about 2017). Background for the entire study: The study applied an open-source, UMI-based TCR alpha and beta sequencing pipeline to sorted naive and memory peripheral blood T cell subsets. Complete agreement was observed between the functional CMV T cell responses and the IgG serology results. RNA was DNase-treated and reverse transcribed with TCR constant-region primers, mostly using SuperScript III.

Receptors were amplified or captured by UMI-ligation and nested PCR. The beta constant-region primer was an equimolar mix of two oligonucleotides covering both TRBC1 and TRBC2. Four rounds of PCR, combining the SP2 primer with nested alpha and beta constant-region primers, were used to amplify the ligated cDNA. A single-stranded oligonucleotide containing the SP2 primer and a 12-nucleotide UMI was joined to the 3' end of the cDNA by T4 RNA ligase 1. The ligation reaction was kept at 16 degrees C for about 18-25 hours. PCR2 was typically run as a SYBR Green qPCR and stopped at a predetermined threshold to prevent over-amplification. Apart from the first purification, every purification step used Agencourt AMPure XP magnetic beads. Library amounts were measured by Qubit and library quality was assessed on a TapeStation, where the main peak was expected at around 650 bp. Sequencing of the pooled libraries was done on an Illumina MiSeq using v2 2x251 paired-end kits, which typically yielded roughly 0.85-2.3 million reads per sample. Libraries were pooled at 3 to 4 nM per sample, and 5-7% PhiX was added to improve cluster recognition. Turning to the authors' computational methods: Decombinator assigned V and J genes to Demultiplexor-processed FASTQ reads by tag matching, allowing a single base-pair mismatch. Collapsinator relied on UMIs to fix sequencing errors as well as frequency errors caused by PCR heterogeneity. TCRs were translated and CDR3s were extracted from the conserved cysteine to the FGXG phenylalanine by CDR3Translator, with non-productive sequences being flagged. Gini, Shannon entropy and inverse Simpson indices were calculated on repertoires subsampled to equal numbers of UMI-defined TCRs. Within the linear range, a power law was fitted to clonotype abundance distributions using maximum likelihood. When run on a single naive CD8 sample, MIGEC and the pipeline yielded similar UMI counts, similar unique TCR numbers and similar clonal distributions. A set of 7,322 CMV-associated CDR3 sequences, compiled from VDJdb and a published dataset, was used to search the repertoires. The public reads were reanalyzed by TCRdb: fastp trimming at Q25, MiXCR alignment, in-frame beta chains only. Here each entry gathers all rows of one CDR3 protein and keeps the most common genes and DNA. The V and J calls reflect TCRdb's pipeline rather than the authors' work. The sample includes approximately 20,000 distinct CDR3 sequences, with more than 7% observed a single time. The top ten clonotypes cover over 20% of the sample.

From the second PCR step on, the TCR alpha and beta chain libraries were amplified in separate reactions. To determine each donor's CMV status, fresh PBMCs were stimulated overnight with CMV viral lysate, and IFNgamma production from CD4+ T cells was then assessed. CD4 T cells were positively selected using Miltenyi beads, after which CD8 T cells were positively selected from the CD4-negative fraction. After staining for CD3, CD4, CD8, CD45RA, CD27 and a live/dead dye, cells were sorted on a BD Aria II into four subsets based on CD45RA and CD27. Blood came from three healthy volunteers, each fractionated into CD4 and CD8 T cells and then into four differentiation subsets. Around 120 ml of peripheral blood was collected from each donor, and PBMC were isolated from the blood using Ficoll-Paque PLUS density-gradient centrifugation. After sorting, cells were lysed in RLT buffer, RNA was extracted using a Qiagen RNeasy kit, and the extracted RNA was stored at -80 degrees C.

Overall results and qualifications from the work: No ground truth was available to validate the repertoire findings for the naive and memory subsets. TCR abundance followed a power law with an exponent that was different for naive and memory subsets but consistent across the three individuals. Clonotypes were defined as single alpha or beta chain sequences, not paired alpha/beta receptors. Gini index rose and Shannon and inverse Simpson diversity fell from naive through CM, EM and EMRA in both CD4 and CD8 cells. Once error correction was done, more than 90% of naive TCR sequences showed up just once, which made the naive abundance distributions much steeper than those of the memory subsets. RNA-based TCR counts may be influenced by expression changes linked to T cell activation and differentiation.

Sequences MNHEY (CDR1) and SVGAGI (CDR2) are obtained from the germline V gene. Trimming removed 6 bases from V and 0 bases from J, leaving 16 bases between the germline ends. Reading from cysteine to phenylalanine, the CDR3 counts 16 amino acids. Only the CDR3 DNA stays, 48 bases, in frame from base 1. Compared with the rest of its sample, this clonotype is medium-sized (0.01 to 0.1%). Its antigen is still unknown. Base qualities are not at hand, and no much larger clone is one base apart. This TCR derives from a human donor in good health. Sequenced: central memory CD8+ T cells from blood. Read against the paper, the sample's cell subset or site label means: central memory, CD45RA- CD27+. The V and J segments used are TRBV6-5 and TRBJ2-3, with the D segment identity uncertain. CDR3 loop: CASRPTSAYSTDTQYF. The DNA sequence is as follows: TGTGCCAGCAGACCGACAAGCGCCTATAGCACAGATACGCAGTATTTT.